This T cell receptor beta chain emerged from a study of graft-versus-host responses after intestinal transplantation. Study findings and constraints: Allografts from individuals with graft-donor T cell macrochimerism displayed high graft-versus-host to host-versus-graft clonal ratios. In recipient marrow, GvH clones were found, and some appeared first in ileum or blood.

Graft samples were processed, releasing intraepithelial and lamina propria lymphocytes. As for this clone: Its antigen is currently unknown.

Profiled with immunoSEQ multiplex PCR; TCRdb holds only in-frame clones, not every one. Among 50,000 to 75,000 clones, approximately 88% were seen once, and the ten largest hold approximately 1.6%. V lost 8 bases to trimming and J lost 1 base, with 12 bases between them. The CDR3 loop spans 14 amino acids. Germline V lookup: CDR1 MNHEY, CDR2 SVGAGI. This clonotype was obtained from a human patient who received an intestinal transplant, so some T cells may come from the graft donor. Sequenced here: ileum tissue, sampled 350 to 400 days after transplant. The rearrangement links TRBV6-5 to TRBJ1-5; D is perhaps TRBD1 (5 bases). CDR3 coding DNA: TGTGCCAGCCGCCCCTGGGGGAGCAATCAGCCCCAGCATTTT. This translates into CASRPWGSNQPQHF.